A selection of T cell receptor beta chains follows, all from one sample in a study of T cell changes during pregnancy in multiple sclerosis. TCRdb's copy holds only in-frame clones and misses some; the assay was immunoSEQ multiplex PCR. The repertoire includes about 62,000 clones, about 89% of them detected once, and roughly 2.6% sits in the top ten. This specimen consisted of peripheral blood, obtained in the first trimester of pregnancy. These receptors originate from a female donor with multiple sclerosis, enrolled in a pregnancy study. Each CDR3 is given with its conserved first and last residue. A D gene is named only where the DNA matches it firmly. Rows give clone size only sometimes, using once, few, many, or a class for an expanded clone.

clone_size,v_call,d_call,j_call,cdr3_nt,cdr3_aa
NA,TRBV5-6,TRBD1,TRBJ2-3,TGTGCCAGCAGCCGGGACAGCACGTCTACAGATACGCAGTATTTT,CASSRDSTSTDTQYF
NA,TRBV6-6,TRBD1,TRBJ1-2,TGTGCCAGCGCACAGGGGCCTACCTATGGCTACACCTTC,CASAQGPTYGYTF
NA,TRBV10-3,NA,TRBJ2-7,TGTGCCATCAGTGACCGTATAGACAGCTCCTACGAGCAGTACTTC,CAISDRIDSSYEQYF
once,TRBV27,TRBD2,TRBJ2-7,TGTGCCAGCAGCCGGGGAACCGGACTAGCCTCCTACTACGAGCAGTACTTC,CASSRGTGLASYYEQYF
NA,TRBV4-3,NA,TRBJ1-6,TGCGCCAGCAGCCAAGCGGCAGGGTATAGCTCACCCCTCCACTTT,CASSQAAGYSSPLHF
NA,TRBV2,NA,TRBJ1-3,TGTGCCCTTGGGGGGGAAGGCTCTGGAAACACCATATATTTT,CALGGEGSGNTIYF
NA,TRBV2,NA,TRBJ2-7,TGTGCCAGCACTGGACAGAGGAGCTCCTACGAGCAGTACTTC,CASTGQRSSYEQYF
NA,TRBV6-5,NA,TRBJ2-7,TGTGCCAGCAGTTCACTCATTAGCGAGCAGTACTTC,CASSSLISEQYF
NA,TRBV30,TRBD1,TRBJ2-1,TGTGCCTGGAGTCCGTCCTGGACAGGGGCAAGTGAGCAGTTCTTC,CAWSPSWTGASEQFF
once,TRBV10-1,TRBD1,TRBJ2-1,TGCGCCAGCAGTGAGTTAGGACAGGGTATTGGGAATGAGCAGTTCTTC,CASSELGQGIGNEQFF
NA,TRBV6-1,NA,TRBJ1-4,TGTGCCAGCAGTGAAGTAGCAACTAATGAAAAACTGTTTTTT,CASSEVATNEKLFF
NA,TRBV18,TRBD1,TRBJ2-3,TGTGCCAGCTCACCCCCGGGACAGGGATGGGGTCGGGATACGCAGTATTTT,CASSPPGQGWGRDTQYF
NA,TRBV19,TRBD1,TRBJ1-1,TGTGCCAGTAGTAGCGCACAGGGGGCAGAGACTGAAGCTTTCTTT,CASSSAQGAETEAFF
NA,TRBV7-9,NA,TRBJ2-1,TGTGCCAGCAGCTCATTCGAGCAGTTCTTC,CASSSFEQFF
NA,TRBV5-1,NA,TRBJ1-3,TGCGCCAGCAGCTTGACAGATGCTGGAAACACCATATATTTT,CASSLTDAGNTIYF
NA,TRBV7-3,TRBD1,TRBJ2-2,TGTGCCACCCCGAGTGGACAGGGGGCGCGTTGGACCGGGGAGCTGTTTTTT,CATPSGQGARWTGELFF
once,TRBV6-5,NA,TRBJ2-1,TGTGCCAGCAGTTACGTGGGTCAGGGTTACAATGAGCAGTTCTTC,CASSYVGQGYNEQFF
NA,TRBV29-1,NA,TRBJ2-7,TGCAGCGTCTTCGCGACGGGGGACGTAGGGTACGAGCAGTACTTC,CSVFATGDVGYEQYF
NA,TRBV5-1,NA,TRBJ2-1,TGCGCCAGCAGCTTGGCAGGGGACCGTAACAATGAGCAGTTCTTC,CASSLAGDRNNEQFF
NA,TRBV7-8,NA,TRBJ2-1,TGTGCCAGCAGCCCGCGAAACTCTCTTGACAATGAGCAGTTCTTC,CASSPRNSLDNEQFF
NA,TRBV5-1,TRBD1,TRBJ2-2,TGCGCCAGCAGCTTGAATCGGGGGACAGGGTCGAACACCGGGGAGCTGTTTTTT,CASSLNRGTGSNTGELFF
NA,TRBV25-1,NA,TRBJ1-1,TGTGCCAGCAGTTCCCCGGGGGGCCTCACTGAAGCTTTCTTT,CASSSPGGLTEAFF
NA,TRBV19,NA,TRBJ1-2,TGTGCCAGTAGTAGGAGGACAGCCTCAATCCCCCTCTATGGCTACACCTTC,CASSRRTASIPLYGYTF
NA,TRBV6-5,NA,TRBJ2-7,TGTGCCAGCAGTTACTCAAGGGGTAGCTCCTACGAGCAGTACTTC,CASSYSRGSSYEQYF
NA,TRBV18,NA,TRBJ2-5,TGTGCCAGCTCACCTTCAGTCGTTGAGACCCAGTACTTC,CASSPSVVETQYF
few,TRBV18,NA,TRBJ1-1,TGTGCCAGCTCCAAAGCAGAGGGGGACCTAGATGAAGCTTTCTTT,CASSKAEGDLDEAFF